This record covers a single TCR beta chain. Its antigen is unknown. Unique molecular identifiers were present in the TCR beta cDNA libraries. TCRdb independently ran MiXCR on the PCR reads; one entry per CDR3 protein. Seen here are more than 450,000 distinct CDR3 sequences, roughly 45% observed once, and the top ten hold roughly 1.8%. CDR1 and CDR2 from the germline V gene are MGHDK and SYGVNS. This CDR3 has 14 residues. Unmatched junction bases numbered 4, after V lost 3 bases and J lost 4 bases. The data belong to a study of post-analysis software for immune sequencing data. At the level of the study: In terms of disease course, relapsing-remitting, secondary progressive and progressive-relapsing multiple sclerosis were included.

Study-level results: Co-batched samples clustered tightly together by F measure. Patients had higher frequencies than controls of about five TRBV segments, including TRBV5-6, TRBV5-1 and TRBV20-1. Patients with multiple sclerosis recorded significantly lower normalized Chao1 diversity than controls, the study found.

The rearrangement joins TRBV25-1 to TRBJ1-2; 8 bases are a match to TRBD1. The sample was blood. This receptor was taken from a girl aged 10 to 17 with multiple sclerosis. The CDR3 is CASSEAGGGYGYTF. The CDR3 coding sequence is TGTGCCAGCAGTGAGGCAGGGGGCGGCTATGGCTACACCTTC.